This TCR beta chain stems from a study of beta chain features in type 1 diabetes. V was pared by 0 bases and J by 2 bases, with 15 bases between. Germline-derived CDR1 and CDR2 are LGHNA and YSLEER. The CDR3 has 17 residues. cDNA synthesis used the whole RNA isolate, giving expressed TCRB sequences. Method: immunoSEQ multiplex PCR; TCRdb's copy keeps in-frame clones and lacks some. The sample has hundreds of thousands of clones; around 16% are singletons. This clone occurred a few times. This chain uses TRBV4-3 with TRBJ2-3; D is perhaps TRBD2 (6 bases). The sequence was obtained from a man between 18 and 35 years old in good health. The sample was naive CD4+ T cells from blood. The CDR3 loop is CASSQDAGRGSTDTQYF. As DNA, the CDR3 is TGCGCCAGCAGCCAAGATGCGGGGCGGGGATCCACAGATACGCAGTATTTT.